The sequence of this TCR beta chain was determined in a study of blood T cell repertoires in COVID-19. At the level of the study: Some COVID-19 samples were acute and others convalescent; all came from the United States, Italy and Spain. In each case, the material was cDNA or gDNA derived from T cells, B-cell-depleted T cells, or PBMCs.

Enrolled during active infection, Seattle patients were then followed longitudinally. Per the germline V gene, CDR1 is SGHRS and CDR2 is YFSETQ. This CDR3 region has 22 residues. The junction had 22 bases not matched to a gene; V was cut back by 3 bases and J by 1 base. The protocol was immunoSEQ multiplex PCR, while the TCRdb copy is restricted to in-frame clones and leaves out a portion. The sample has roughly 410,000 clones; around 91% are singletons. Material for sequencing was peripheral blood. The sequence came from a woman aged 40 to 50 with COVID-19, enrolled during active disease. The chain combines TRBV5-1 with TRBJ1-3; 10 bases are shared with TRBD1. CDR3: CASSSIPPGQGKGLDSGNTIYF. For the CDR3, the DNA is TGCGCCAGCAGCTCAATTCCCCCGGGACAGGGGAAGGGTTTGGATTCTGGAAACACCATATATTTT.